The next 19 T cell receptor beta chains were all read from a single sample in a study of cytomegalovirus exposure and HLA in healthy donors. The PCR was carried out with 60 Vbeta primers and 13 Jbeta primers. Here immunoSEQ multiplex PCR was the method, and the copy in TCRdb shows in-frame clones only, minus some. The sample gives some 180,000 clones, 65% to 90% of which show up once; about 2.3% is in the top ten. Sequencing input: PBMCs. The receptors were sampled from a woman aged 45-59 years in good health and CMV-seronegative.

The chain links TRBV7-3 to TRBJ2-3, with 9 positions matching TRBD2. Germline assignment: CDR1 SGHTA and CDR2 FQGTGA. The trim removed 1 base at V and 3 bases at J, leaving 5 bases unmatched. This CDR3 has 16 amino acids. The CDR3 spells CASSLIGTSKTDTQYF. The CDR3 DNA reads TGTGCCAGCAGCTTAATTGGGACTAGCAAAACAGATACGCAGTATTTT.

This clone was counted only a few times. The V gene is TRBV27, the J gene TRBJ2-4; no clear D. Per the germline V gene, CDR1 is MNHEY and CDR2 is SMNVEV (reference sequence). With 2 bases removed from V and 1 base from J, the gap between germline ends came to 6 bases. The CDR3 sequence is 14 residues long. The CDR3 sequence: CASSLAGAKNIQYF. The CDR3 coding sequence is TGTGCCAGCAGTTTAGCCGGGGCCAAAAACATTCAGTACTTC.

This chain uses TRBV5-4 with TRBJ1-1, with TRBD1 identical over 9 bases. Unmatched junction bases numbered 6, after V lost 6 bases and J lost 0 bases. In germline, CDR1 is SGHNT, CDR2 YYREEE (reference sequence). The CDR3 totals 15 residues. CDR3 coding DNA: TGTGCCAGCAAGGGACAGGGAAGCATGAACACTGAAGCTTTCTTT. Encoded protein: CASKGQGSMNTEAFF.

The CDR3 here is CAISEGASGKYEQYF. CDR3 DNA: TGTGCCATCAGTGAGGGGGCTAGCGGGAAATACGAGCAGTACTTC. The V gene is TRBV10-3, the J gene TRBJ2-7, with 9 bases that match TRBD2. Germline CDR1 reads ENHRY; CDR2 reads SYGVKD. The CDR3 spans 15 residues. The trim removed 2 bases at V and 4 bases at J, leaving 6 bases unmatched.

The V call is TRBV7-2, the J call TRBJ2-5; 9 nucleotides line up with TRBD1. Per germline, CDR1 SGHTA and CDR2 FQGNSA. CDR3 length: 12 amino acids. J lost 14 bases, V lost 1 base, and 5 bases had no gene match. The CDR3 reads CASSLGTGESYF. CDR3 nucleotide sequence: TGTGCCAGCAGCTTAGGGACAGGGGAGTCCTACTTC.

DNA for the CDR3: TGCGCCAGCAGCCTAGGGGGCGCCCCCGGCTACACCTTC. Protein sequence: CASSLGGAPGYTF. This rearrangement joins TRBV4-1 to TRBJ1-2, with 7 bases fitting TRBD1. There are 13 residues in the CDR3. Germline trimming cut 4 bases from V and 8 bases from J; bases unmatched to any gene: 7. Germline V gene data show CDR1 as MGHRA and CDR2 as YSYEKL.

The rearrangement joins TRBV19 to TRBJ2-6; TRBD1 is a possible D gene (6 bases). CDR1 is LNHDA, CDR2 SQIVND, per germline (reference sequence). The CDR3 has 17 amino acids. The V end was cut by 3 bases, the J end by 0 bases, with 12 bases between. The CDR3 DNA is TGTGCCAGTAGTATGGTACAGGGATACTCTGGGGCCAACGTCCTGACTTTC. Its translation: CASSMVQGYSGANVLTF. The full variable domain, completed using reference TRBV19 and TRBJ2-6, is DGGITQSPKYLFRKEGQNVTLSCEQNLNHDAMYWYRQDPGQGLRLIYYSQIVNDFQKGDIAEGYSVSREKKESFPLTVTSAQKNPTAFYLCASSMVQGYSGANVLTFGAGSRLTVL.

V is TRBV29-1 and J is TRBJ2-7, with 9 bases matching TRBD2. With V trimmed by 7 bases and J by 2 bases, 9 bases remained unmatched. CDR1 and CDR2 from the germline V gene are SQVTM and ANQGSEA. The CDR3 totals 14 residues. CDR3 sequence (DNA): TGCAGCGCCGCAGGGTCTAGCGGGACCTACGAGCAGTACTTC. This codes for CSAAGSSGTYEQYF.

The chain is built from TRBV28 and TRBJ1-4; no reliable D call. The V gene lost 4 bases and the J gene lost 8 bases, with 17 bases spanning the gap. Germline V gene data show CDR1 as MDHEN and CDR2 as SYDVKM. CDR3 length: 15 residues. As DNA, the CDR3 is TGTGCCAGCAGTTCCGCGGGGTACGACGGGGAAAAACTGTTTTTT. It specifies CASSSAGYDGEKLFF.

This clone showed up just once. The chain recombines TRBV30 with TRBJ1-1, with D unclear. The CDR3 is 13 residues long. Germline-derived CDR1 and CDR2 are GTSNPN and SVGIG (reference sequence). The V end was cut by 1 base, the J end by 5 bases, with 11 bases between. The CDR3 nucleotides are TGTGCCTGGAGTGAGCACTTATGGACTGAAGCTTTCTTT. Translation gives CAWSEHLWTEAFF. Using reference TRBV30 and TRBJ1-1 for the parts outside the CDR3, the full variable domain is SQTIHQWPATLVQPVGSPLSLECTVEGTSNPNLYWYRQAAGRGLQLLFYSVGIGQISSEVPQNLSASRPQDRQFILSSKKLLLSDSGFYLCAWSEHLWTEAFFGQGTRLTVV.

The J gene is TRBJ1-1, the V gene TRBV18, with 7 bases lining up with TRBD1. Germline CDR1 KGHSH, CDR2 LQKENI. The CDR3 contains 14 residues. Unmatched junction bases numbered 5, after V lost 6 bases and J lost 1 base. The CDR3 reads CASSGQQGNTEAFF. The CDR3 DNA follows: TGTGCCAGCTCGGGACAGCAGGGGAACACTGAAGCTTTCTTT.

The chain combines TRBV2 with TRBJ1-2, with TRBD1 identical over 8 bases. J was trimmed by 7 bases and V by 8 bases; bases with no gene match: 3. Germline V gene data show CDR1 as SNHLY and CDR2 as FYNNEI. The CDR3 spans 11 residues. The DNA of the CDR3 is TGTGCCAGCGGGACAGGCCCTGGCTACACCTTC. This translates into CASGTGPGYTF.

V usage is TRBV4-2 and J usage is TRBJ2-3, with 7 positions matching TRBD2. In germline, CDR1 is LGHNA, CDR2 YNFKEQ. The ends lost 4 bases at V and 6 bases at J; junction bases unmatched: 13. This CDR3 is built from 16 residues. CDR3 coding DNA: TGTGCCAGCAGCCCGACGGCGGGAGTTGGGAGGGATACGCAGTATTTT. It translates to CASSPTAGVGRDTQYF.

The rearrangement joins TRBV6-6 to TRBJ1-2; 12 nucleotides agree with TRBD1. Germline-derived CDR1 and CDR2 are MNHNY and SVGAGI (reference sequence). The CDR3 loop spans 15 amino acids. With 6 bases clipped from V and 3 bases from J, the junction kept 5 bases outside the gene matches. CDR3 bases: TGTGCCAGCAGAGCGGGACAGGGGGCGTACTATGGCTACACCTTC. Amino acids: CASRAGQGAYYGYTF.

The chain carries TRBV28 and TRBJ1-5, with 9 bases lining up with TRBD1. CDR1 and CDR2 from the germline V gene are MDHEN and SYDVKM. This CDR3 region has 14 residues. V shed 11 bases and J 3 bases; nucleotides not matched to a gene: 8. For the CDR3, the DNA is TGTGCCGTGGCCGGGACAGGGTACAATCAGCCCCAGCATTTT. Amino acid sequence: CAVAGTGYNQPQHF. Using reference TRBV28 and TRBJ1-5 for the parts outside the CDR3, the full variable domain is DVKVTQSSRYLVKRTGEKVFLECVQDMDHENMFWYRQDPGLGLRLIYFSYDVKMKEKGDIPEGYSVSREKKERFSLILESASTNQTSMYLCAVAGTGYNQPQHFGDGTRLSIL.

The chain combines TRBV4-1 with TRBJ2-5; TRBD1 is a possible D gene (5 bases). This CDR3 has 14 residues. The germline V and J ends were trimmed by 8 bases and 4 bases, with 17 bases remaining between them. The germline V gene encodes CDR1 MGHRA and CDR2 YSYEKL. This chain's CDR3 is CASSSYGQGETQYF. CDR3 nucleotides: TGCGCCAGCTCCTCCTACGGGCAGGGAGAGACCCAGTACTTC.

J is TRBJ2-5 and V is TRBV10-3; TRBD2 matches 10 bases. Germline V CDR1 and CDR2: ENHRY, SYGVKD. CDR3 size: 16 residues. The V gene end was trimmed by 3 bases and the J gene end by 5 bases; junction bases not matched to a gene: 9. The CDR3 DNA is TGTGCCATCAGTGACCCTACTAGCGGGGTAGGGGAGACCCAGTACTTC. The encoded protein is CAISDPTSGVGETQYF.

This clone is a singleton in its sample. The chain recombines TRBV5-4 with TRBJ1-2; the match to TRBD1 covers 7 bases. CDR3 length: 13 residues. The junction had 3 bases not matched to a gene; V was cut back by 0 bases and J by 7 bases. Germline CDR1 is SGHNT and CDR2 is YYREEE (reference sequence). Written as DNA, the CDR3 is TGTGCCAGCAGCTTGGAGGGGGCTGGTGGCTACACCTTC. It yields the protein CASSLEGAGGYTF.

The CDR3 loop is CASSPGGGGKETQYF. The CDR3 bases are TGTGCCAGCAGTCCTGGGGGGGGTGGTAAAGAGACCCAGTACTTC. The chain employs TRBV28 and TRBJ2-5; 7 bases are a match to TRBD2. This CDR3 contains 15 residues. CDR1 and CDR2 from the germline V gene are MDHEN and SYDVKM. The junction had 9 bases not matched to a gene; V was cut back by 5 bases and J by 3 bases.